This entry lists 15 T cell receptor beta chains sequenced from one sample in a study of neoadjuvant anti-PD-1 for oral cavity cancer. Only in-frame clones appear in the TCRdb table, and some are missing; sequencing was by immunoSEQ multiplex PCR. Of 13,000 to 15,000 clones in the sample, approximately 74% were seen once. Time point in this sample: after neoadjuvant nivolumab, at surgical resection. The source was PBMCs, collected after nivolumab (anti-PD-1) treatment. Receptors originate from a person between 40 and 85 years old with oral cavity squamous cell carcinoma.

The chain employs TRBV7-3 and TRBJ2-1, with 7 bases matching TRBD1. The CDR3 covers 13 residues. The germline V gene has CDR1 SGHTA and CDR2 FQGTGA. The ends lost 8 bases at V and 7 bases at J; junction bases unmatched: 8. CDR3 amino acids: CASGGGQLNEQFF. The CDR3 DNA follows: TGTGCCAGCGGTGGGGGACAGTTAAATGAGCAGTTCTTC.

The J gene is TRBJ1-1, the V gene TRBV19; D perhaps matches TRBD1 (5 bases). The CDR3 loop spans 15 amino acids. Germline lookup yields CDR1 LNHDA and CDR2 SQIVND (reference sequence). V shed 4 bases and J shed 5 bases, with 17 bases lying between them. The CDR3 DNA follows: TGTGCCAGTAGTAGAGGGGACCGCCTCGGAACTGAAGCTTTCTTT. This sequence encodes CASSRGDRLGTEAFF.

This chain joins TRBV19 and TRBJ1-1, with 8 bases lining up with TRBD1. This CDR3 spans 14 amino acids. Germline lookup yields CDR1 LNHDA and CDR2 SQIVND (reference sequence). With V trimmed by 6 bases and J by 7 bases, 10 bases remained unmatched. As DNA, the CDR3 is TGTGCCAGTAGCCGGACAGGGCGGGAGGGTGAAGCTTTCTTT. This codes for CASSRTGREGEAFF.

This chain joins TRBV7-2 and TRBJ1-1; unclear D gene. The V end was cut by 3 bases, the J end by 0 bases, with 8 bases between. The CDR3 is 14 amino acids. Germline values: CDR1 SGHTA, CDR2 FQGNSA. The CDR3 sequence: CASSFGSLNTEAFF. In DNA form, the CDR3 reads TGTGCCAGCAGCTTTGGCAGCCTGAACACTGAAGCTTTCTTT.

This clone was found a few times. The chain links TRBV30 to TRBJ2-2; D remains unclear. With 2 bases removed from V and 10 bases from J, the gap between germline ends came to 8 bases. Looked up from germline, CDR1 is GTSNPN and CDR2 is SVGIG (reference sequence). The CDR3 sequence is 11 residues long. CDR3 residues: CAWSSSQELFF. DNA for the CDR3: TGTGCCTGGAGTAGTTCTCAGGAGCTGTTTTTT.

This clone was seen a handful of times. The chain couples TRBV28 to TRBJ1-5; a weak D match, TRBD1 (6 bases). The V gene lost 5 bases and the J gene lost 4 bases, with 12 bases spanning the gap. CDR1 and CDR2 from the germline V gene are MDHEN and SYDVKM. The CDR3 runs 14 residues. The CDR3 loop is CASSIPTGNQPQHF. CDR3 in DNA: TGTGCCAGCAGTATCCCTACAGGGAATCAGCCCCAGCATTTT. Complete variable domain (other parts from reference TRBV28 and TRBJ1-5): DVKVTQSSRYLVKRTGEKVFLECVQDMDHENMFWYRQDPGLGLRLIYFSYDVKMKEKGDIPEGYSVSREKKERFSLILESASTNQTSMYLCASSIPTGNQPQHFGDGTRLSIL.

This chain links TRBV5-6 with TRBJ2-6; 7 nucleotides line up with TRBD1. The ends lost 4 bases at V and 4 bases at J; junction bases unmatched: 8. The CDR3 is 16 amino acids. The V gene's germline CDR1 is SGHDT and CDR2 YYEEEE. The CDR3 nucleotides are TGTGCCAGCAGCATTCAGGGGGTCCACGGGGCCAACGTCCTGACTTTC. Encoded protein: CASSIQGVHGANVLTF.

V and J are TRBV25-1 and TRBJ2-2, with D unresolved. This CDR3 has 14 residues. CDR1 is MGHDK and CDR2 is SYGVNS in the germline V gene. V was shortened by 3 bases and J by 3 bases, with 8 bases between the two germline ends. The CDR3 is CASSDGFDTGELFF. DNA for the CDR3: TGTGCCAGCAGTGACGGGTTCGACACCGGGGAGCTGTTTTTT.

V is TRBV6-5 and J is TRBJ2-7, with D unclear. This CDR3 comprises 14 residues. Per the germline V gene, CDR1 is MNHEY and CDR2 is SVGAGI. Trimming shortened V by 2 bases and J by 0 bases, and 8 bases separated the two germline ends. The chain's CDR3 is CASSYAGSSYEQYF. Here the CDR3 DNA reads TGTGCCAGCAGTTACGCCGGCAGCTCCTACGAGCAGTACTTC.

This clone was picked up a small number of times. The chain couples TRBV19 to TRBJ2-6; D is undetermined. Germline lookup yields CDR1 LNHDA and CDR2 SQIVND (reference sequence). The CDR3 consists of 15 residues. The V end lost 5 bases, the J end lost 0 bases, and 8 bases lay between the germline ends. The CDR3: CASSVFNSGANVLTF. In DNA, the CDR3 is TGTGCCAGTAGTGTCTTTAACTCTGGGGCCAACGTCCTGACTTTC.

This sequence joins TRBV5-8 and TRBJ2-5; 8 bases are shared with TRBD1. The CDR3 covers 18 residues. Germline-derived CDR1 and CDR2 are SGHTS and YDEGEE. The V gene end was trimmed by 0 bases and the J gene end by 4 bases; junction bases not matched to a gene: 14. The CDR3 is CASSLVVWTRTGRETQYF. The CDR3 DNA follows: TGTGCCAGCAGCTTGGTTGTATGGACCAGGACAGGGCGAGAGACCCAGTACTTC.

The V call is TRBV7-9, the J call TRBJ2-7, with 7 bases identical to TRBD2. Per the germline V gene, CDR1 is SEHNR and CDR2 is FQNEAQ (reference sequence). The CDR3 is 13 amino acids. The trim removed 5 bases at V and 1 base at J, leaving 2 bases unmatched. CDR3 nucleotides: TGTGCCAGCAGCCCTAGCGGATCCTACGAGCAGTACTTC. This sequence encodes CASSPSGSYEQYF.

In this sample, this clone turned up a few times. This chain uses TRBV5-4 with TRBJ1-2, with D possibly TRBD1 on 5 matching bases. V was pared by 4 bases and J by 8 bases, with 15 bases between. This CDR3 is 13 amino acids long. CDR1 is SGHNT, CDR2 YYREEE, per germline (reference sequence). CDR3 coding DNA: TGTGCCAGCAGCCCCCGGGGCGCTTGGGGCTACACCTTC. Translating it yields CASSPRGAWGYTF.

The V call is TRBV6-4, the J call TRBJ2-3, with TRBD1 matching over 9 bases. The CDR3 is 14 residues long. With V trimmed by 4 bases and J by 1 base, 0 bases remained unmatched. Looked up from germline, CDR1 is MRHNA and CDR2 is SNTAGT. The CDR3 sequence: CASSGTGGTDTQYF. CDR3 nucleotide sequence: TGTGCCAGCAGTGGGACAGGGGGCACAGATACGCAGTATTTT.

This clone has a handful of counts. CDR3 protein: CASSLGAGNTEAFF. In DNA, the CDR3 is TGTGCCAGCAGCTTGGGGGCCGGCAACACTGAAGCTTTCTTT. This chain links TRBV5-4 with TRBJ1-1; D remains ambiguous. V was shortened by 0 bases and J by 2 bases, with 8 bases between the two germline ends. The CDR3 is made up of 14 amino acids. Per the germline V gene, CDR1 is SGHNT and CDR2 is YYREEE (reference sequence).